This entry lists 9 T cell receptor beta chains sequenced from one sample in a study of T cells after yellow fever vaccination. TCRdb itself ran the 5' RACE reads through MiXCR, one entry per CDR3 protein. The data contain roughly 500,000 distinct CDR3 sequences, approximately 21% of them singletons. This sample comprised PBMCs, obtained 15 days after the yellow fever booster vaccination. Receptors originate from a man aged 25 to 40 who received the YFV17D yellow fever vaccine.

The chain links TRBV4-2 to TRBJ2-7, with 8 nucleotides matching TRBD1. J lost 2 bases, V lost 1 base, and 25 bases had no gene match. This CDR3 is built from 22 residues. Germline CDR1 and CDR2: LGHNA and YNFKEQ. CDR3: CASSQVWLETGEERESPYEQYF. Written as DNA, the CDR3 is TGTGCCAGCAGCCAAGTGTGGCTGGAGACAGGGGAGGAACGGGAGTCTCCCTACGAGCAGTACTTC.

The table lists this clonotype with a few counts. V is TRBV9 and J is TRBJ2-1; 9 bases fit TRBD1. Trimming removed 0 bases from V and 10 bases from J; junction bases left unmatched: 14. The CDR3 spans 17 residues. Germline loops: CDR1 SGDLS, CDR2 YYNGEE. DNA for the CDR3: TGTGCCAGCAGCGTAGTTGGTCCCGGGACAGGGATAGGAGAGCAGTTCTTC. This gives the protein CASSVVGPGTGIGEQFF.

This chain connects TRBV7-9 to TRBJ2-5; 8 bases fit TRBD1. Trimming cost V 7 bases and J 4 bases; bases outside gene matches: 11. This CDR3 has 15 residues. Germline loops: CDR1 SEHNR, CDR2 FQNEAQ (reference sequence). The DNA of the CDR3 is TGTGCCAGCACCCAGCAGGGGGCGGGACCAGAGACCCAGTACTTC. Amino acids: CASTQQGAGPETQYF.

The gene calls are TRBV2 and TRBJ2-7; 7 positions agree with TRBD2. Trimming took 0 bases from V and 2 from J; bases not matched to a gene: 7. Germline CDR1 and CDR2: SNHLY and FYNNEI. The CDR3 spans 16 residues. CDR3 in DNA: TGTGCCAGCAGTGAAGCTAGCGGGCGGACCACCTACGAGCAGTACTTC. Translation gives CASSEASGRTTYEQYF.

The chain has TRBV18 and TRBJ2-7, with TRBD1 matching 7 bases. V lost 3 bases, J lost 3 bases, and 8 bases stayed unmatched. Looked up from germline, CDR1 is KGHSH and CDR2 is LQKENI. CDR3 length: 15 amino acids. CDR3 loop: CASSPFRDRSYEQYF. CDR3 in DNA: TGTGCCAGCTCACCGTTCCGGGACAGAAGCTACGAGCAGTACTTC.

This clonotype was counted a few times. The rearrangement uses TRBV14 and TRBJ2-7, with 7 positions matching TRBD2. There are 14 residues in the CDR3. Per germline, CDR1 SGHDN and CDR2 FVKESK. The V and J ends lost 4 bases and 5 bases, in that order; junction bases with no gene match: 8. The CDR3 sequence is CASSPQTSLHEQYF. CDR3 DNA: TGTGCCAGCAGCCCTCAGACTAGCCTCCACGAGCAGTACTTC.

This clonotype was observed a few times. The rearrangement uses TRBV5-1 and TRBJ2-2; D gene ambiguous. Germline CDR1 SGHRS, CDR2 YFSETQ. The CDR3 length is 15 residues. The germline V and J ends were trimmed by 0 bases and 6 bases, with 12 bases remaining between them. The CDR3 DNA reads TGCGCCAGCAGCTTGGGGGCGGATATTGCCGGGGAGCTGTTTTTT. Its translation is CASSLGADIAGELFF.

This CDR3 reads CSASRGNSYNEQFF. In nucleotides, the CDR3 is TGCAGTGCTAGTAGGGGGAACTCCTACAATGAGCAGTTCTTC. This chain joins TRBV20-1 and TRBJ2-1; TRBD1 might be the D (6 bases). V was pared by 3 bases and J by 0 bases, with 9 bases between. Per the germline V gene, CDR1 is DFQATT and CDR2 is SNEGSKA (reference sequence). The CDR3 is 14 residues long.

The gene calls are TRBV20-1 and TRBJ2-7; possibly TRBD1 for D (6 bases). The CDR3 has 17 residues. CDR1 is DFQATT and CDR2 is SNEGSKA in the germline V gene (reference sequence). Deletions cut 3 bases from V and 0 bases from J, with 21 bases between. The CDR3 DNA reads TGCAGTGCTAGCGGCATAGTGGGTAGGGGGAGCTCCTACGAGCAGTACTTC. This encodes CSASGIVGRGSSYEQYF.